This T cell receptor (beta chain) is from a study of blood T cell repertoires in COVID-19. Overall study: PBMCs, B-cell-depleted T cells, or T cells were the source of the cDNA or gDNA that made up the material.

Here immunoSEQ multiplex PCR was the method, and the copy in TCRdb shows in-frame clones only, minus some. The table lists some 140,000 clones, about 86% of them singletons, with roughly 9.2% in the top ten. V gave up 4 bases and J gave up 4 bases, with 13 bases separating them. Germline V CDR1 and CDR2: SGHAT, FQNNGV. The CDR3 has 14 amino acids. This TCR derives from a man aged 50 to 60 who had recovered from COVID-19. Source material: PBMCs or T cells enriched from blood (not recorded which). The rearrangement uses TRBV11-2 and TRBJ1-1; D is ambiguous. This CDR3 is CASSYQVTSTEAFF. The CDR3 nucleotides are TGTGCCAGCAGCTACCAGGTAACATCCACTGAAGCTTTCTTT.